This TCR beta chain was profiled in a study of blood T cell repertoires in COVID-19. The CDR3 has 13 residues. The V end was cut by 1 base, the J end by 3 bases, with 6 bases between. The V gene's germline CDR1 is SGHAT and CDR2 FQNNGV. In the case of this clone: A read error may explain this, as a much larger clone is one base away. Other nucleotide sequences in the sample specify the same CDR3.

Source study methods: Amplification with reference gene primers provided the estimates of nucleated cell counts. The assay was immunoSEQ multiplex PCR, and TCRdb's table has in-frame clones only and misses some. V and J calls and clone size are as listed in that table; D and trimming were resolved from the DNA. In the table there are approximately 240,000 clones, roughly 80% of which are singletons. The receptor was isolated from a woman aged 55-70 years who had recovered from COVID-19. The J gene is TRBJ1-2, the V gene TRBV11-2; weak D call: TRBD1 (6 bases). The sequencing input was peripheral blood. The CDR3 coding sequence is TGTGCCAGCAGCTTAGGACAGGACTATGGCTACACCTTC. This sequence encodes CASSLGQDYGYTF.